The present T cell receptor beta chain was sequenced within a study of blood T cells in healthy people across ages. General study findings and limits: Diversity estimated from one million T cells was considered an underestimate. Relative to aged donors, long-lived donors carried more naive CD4+ cells and displayed higher diversity. The unknown donor CMV status may have confounded expanded clonotype changes.

Many counts were recorded for this clonotype. Its antigen is unknown. From germline, CDR1 is GTSNPN and CDR2 SVGIG (reference sequence). This CDR3 is 14 amino acids long. With 2 bases removed from V and 4 bases from J, the gap between germline ends came to 12 bases. With a J-beta primer mix and a sample-barcoded 5' primer, a second PCR ran roughly 6 to 11 cycles. Any given sample supplied a minimum of 3 million CDR3-containing paired-end reads. TCRdb independently ran MiXCR on the 5' RACE reads; one entry per CDR3 protein. The sample records fewer than 800,000 distinct CDR3 sequences, 32% being singletons.

The rearrangement links TRBV30 to TRBJ2-1, with D unclear. This clonotype originated in a woman of 80 years or more in good health. Sequencing was done on a sample of blood. CDR3 nucleotide sequence: TGTGCCTGGAGTTTAAACCGCGCTTACAATGAGCAGTTCTTC. The encoded protein is CAWSLNRAYNEQFF.